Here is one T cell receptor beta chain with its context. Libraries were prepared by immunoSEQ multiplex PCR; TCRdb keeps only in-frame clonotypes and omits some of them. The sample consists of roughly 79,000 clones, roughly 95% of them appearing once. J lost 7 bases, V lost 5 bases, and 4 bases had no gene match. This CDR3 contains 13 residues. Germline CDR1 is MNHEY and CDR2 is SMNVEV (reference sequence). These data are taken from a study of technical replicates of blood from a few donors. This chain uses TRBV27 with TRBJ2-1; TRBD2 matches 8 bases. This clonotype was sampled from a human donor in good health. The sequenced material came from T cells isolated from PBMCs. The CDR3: CASSGGLGNEQFF. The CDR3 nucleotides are TGTGCCAGCAGTGGGGGACTAGGGAATGAGCAGTTCTTC.